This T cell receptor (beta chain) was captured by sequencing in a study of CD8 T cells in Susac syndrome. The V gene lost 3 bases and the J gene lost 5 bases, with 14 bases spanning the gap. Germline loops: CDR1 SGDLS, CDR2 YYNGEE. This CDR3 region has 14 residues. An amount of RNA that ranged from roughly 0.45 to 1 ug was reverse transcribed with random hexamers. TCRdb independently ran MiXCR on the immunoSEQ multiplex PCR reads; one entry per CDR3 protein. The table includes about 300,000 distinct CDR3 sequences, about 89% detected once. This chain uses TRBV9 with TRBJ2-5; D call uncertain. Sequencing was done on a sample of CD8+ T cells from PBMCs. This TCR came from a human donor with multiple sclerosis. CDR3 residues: CASSGPHDRETQYF. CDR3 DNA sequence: TGTGCCAGCAGCGGGCCTCATGATAGGGAGACCCAGTACTTC.